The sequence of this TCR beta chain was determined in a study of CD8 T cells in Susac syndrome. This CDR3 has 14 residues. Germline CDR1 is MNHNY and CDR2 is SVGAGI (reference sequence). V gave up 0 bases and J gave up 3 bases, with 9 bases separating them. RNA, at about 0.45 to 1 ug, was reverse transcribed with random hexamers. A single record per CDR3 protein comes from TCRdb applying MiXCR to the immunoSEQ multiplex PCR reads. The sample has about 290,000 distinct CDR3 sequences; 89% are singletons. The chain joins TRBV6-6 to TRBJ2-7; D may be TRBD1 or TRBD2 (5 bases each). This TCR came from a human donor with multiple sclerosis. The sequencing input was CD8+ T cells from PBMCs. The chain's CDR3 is CASSYSEGSYEQYF. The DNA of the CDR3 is TGTGCCAGCAGTTACTCTGAGGGGAGCTACGAGCAGTACTTC.